Following are 8 T cell receptor beta chains from one sample sequenced in a study of blood T cell repertoires in COVID-19. Here immunoSEQ multiplex PCR was the method, and the copy in TCRdb shows in-frame clones only, minus some. The table includes under 550,000 clones, roughly 90% detected once. The specimen was peripheral blood. These receptors were obtained from a man aged 18 to 30 with COVID-19, enrolled during active disease.

This chain joins TRBV19 and TRBJ1-2; 7 nucleotides line up with TRBD1. Trimming took 3 bases from V and 3 from J; bases not matched to a gene: 10. Looked up from germline, CDR1 is LNHDA and CDR2 is SQIVND (reference sequence). The CDR3 runs 16 residues. The CDR3 sequence: CASSMAPGQDHYGYTF. DNA for the CDR3: TGTGCCAGTAGTATGGCTCCCGGACAGGACCACTATGGCTACACCTTC.

The rearrangement links TRBV7-8 to TRBJ2-7; D may be TRBD1 (6 bases). CDR3 length equals 17 residues. Trimming left V 1 base short and J 5 bases short, with 21 bases between. Germline V gene lookup returns CDR1 SGHVS and CDR2 FQNEAQ. CDR3 sequence reads: CASSLVTGQRGKDEQYF. The CDR3 DNA follows: TGTGCCAGCAGCTTAGTGACAGGACAGAGAGGGAAAGACGAGCAGTACTTC.

The V gene is TRBV15, the J gene TRBJ2-1; 12 bases match TRBD2. The CDR3 covers 17 residues. After removal of 11 bases from V and 7 bases from J, the junction contained 18 bases not matched to a gene. In germline, CDR1 is LNHNV, CDR2 YYDKDF (reference sequence). The CDR3: CAASVDRLAGARNEQFF. CDR3 bases: TGTGCCGCCTCCGTAGACCGACTAGCGGGAGCCCGGAATGAGCAGTTCTTC.

The V gene is TRBV7-6, the J gene TRBJ2-7; 8 nucleotides match TRBD2. The V and J ends lost 0 bases and 6 bases, in that order; junction bases with no gene match: 7. The CDR3 contains 15 residues. Germline lookup yields CDR1 SGHVS and CDR2 FNYEAQ. CDR3 DNA sequence: TGTGCCAGCAGCTTAGCGCACCGGACTAGCTCCGAGCAGTACTTC. As protein: CASSLAHRTSSEQYF.

The chain joins TRBV11-2 to TRBJ2-3, with D unresolved. Germline CDR1 reads SGHAT; CDR2 reads FQNNGV. V lost 5 bases to trimming and J lost 4 bases, with 7 bases between them. This CDR3 region has 12 residues. The CDR3 region is CASSPPADTQYF. CDR3 in DNA: TGTGCCAGCAGCCCCCCCGCAGATACGCAGTATTTT.

This chain connects TRBV19 to TRBJ1-6, with TRBD1 as a possible D gene (6 bases). The CDR3 is 17 residues long. Trimming took off 8 bases at V and 1 base at J, with 18 bases between the two ends. CDR1 LNHDA and CDR2 SQIVND come from the germline V gene (reference sequence). The CDR3 region is CASPSQGMRSYNSPLHF. Written as DNA, the CDR3 is TGTGCCAGTCCTTCACAGGGTATGAGGTCCTATAATTCACCCCTCCACTTT.

The chain couples TRBV11-3 to TRBJ2-1; 9 bases map to TRBD2. Losses at the gene ends were 3 bases for V and 0 bases for J; bases not matched to a gene: 3. From germline, CDR1 is SGHNT and CDR2 YENEEA. The CDR3 contains 16 residues. The CDR3 coding sequence is TGTGCCAGCAGCTTCTTAGCGGGGGTCTCCTACAATGAGCAGTTCTTC. Translated: CASSFLAGVSYNEQFF. Filled out from reference TRBV11-3 and TRBJ2-1, the complete variable domain reads EAGVVQSPRYKIIEKKQPVAFWCNPISGHNTLYWYLQNLGQGPELLIRYENEEAVDDSQLPKDRFSAERLKGVDSTLKIQPAELGDSAVYLCASSFLAGVSYNEQFFGPGTRLTVL.

DNA for the CDR3: TGTGCCAGTAGTGAAGTACAGGGGGGTAAGGGCTACACCTTC. Encoded protein: CASSEVQGGKGYTF. The rearrangement joins TRBV19 to TRBJ1-2, with 8 bases that match TRBD1. The germline gives CDR1 LNHDA, CDR2 SQIVND (reference sequence). The V segment lost 5 bases and the J segment 8 bases; nucleotides outside the gene matches: 10. The CDR3 length is 14 residues.